This T cell receptor (beta chain) was recorded in a study of post-analysis software for immune sequencing data. Study overall: Relapsing-remitting, secondary progressive and progressive-relapsing forms made up the multiple sclerosis disease courses. Study-wide results and caveats: Batch-mates among the samples co-clustered strongly by F measure. Controls had lower frequencies than patients of roughly five TRBV segments, which included TRBV5-6, TRBV5-1 and TRBV20-1. The normalized Chao1 diversity of multiple sclerosis patients was significantly lower than that of controls.

cDNA libraries of TCR beta carried unique molecular identifiers. TCRdb re-derived calls from the PCR reads in MiXCR, one entry per CDR3 protein. This repertoire shows fewer than 850,000 distinct CDR3 sequences, roughly 50% found once; its top ten account for 4.9%. As concerns this clonotype: Its antigen is not identified.

The germline gives CDR1 SEHNR, CDR2 FQNEAQ (reference sequence). CDR3 size: 14 residues. V is TRBV7-9 and J is TRBJ1-4; D perhaps matches TRBD2 (5 bases). The better agreement between TRBJ2-2 and the DNA end casts doubt on the J call. The source is a girl between 5 and 17 years old with multiple sclerosis. Sequenced sample: blood. The CDR3 DNA is TGTGCCAGCAGCTTAGATGGAGGTGCCGGGGAGCTGTTTTTT. This codes for CASSLDGGAGELFF.